Below, 23 T cell receptor beta chains from the same sample are listed, as sequenced in a study of OX40 agonist ivuxolimab in advanced cancers. Data came from immunoSEQ multiplex PCR; TCRdb stores just in-frame clones and leaves some out. The table has some 45,000 clones, around 90% seen once. The sequences come from CD4+ or CD8+ T cells sorted from blood, collected in a trial of the OX40 agonist ivuxolimab. These receptor sequences come from an adult with an advanced solid tumor such as melanoma, head and neck, liver or kidney cancer.

The V call is TRBV5-4, the J call TRBJ2-5, with 7 bases identical to TRBD2. Germline V gene data show CDR1 as SGHNT and CDR2 as YYREEE (reference sequence). The ends lost 5 bases at V and 5 bases at J; junction bases unmatched: 6. CDR3 length: 13 amino acids. Here the CDR3 DNA reads TGTGCCAGCAGTTCTTTAGCGGGTGAGACCCAGTACTTC. Its protein product is CASSSLAGETQYF.

This sequence joins TRBV10-3 and TRBJ1-1, with D uncertain. Between the trimmed V and J ends, which lost 10 bases and 5 bases, there was a span of 20 bases. Germline loops: CDR1 ENHRY, CDR2 SYGVKD. This CDR3 contains 14 residues. Written as DNA, the CDR3 is TGTGCCACCCGATTTGTGGGGAGGAATACTGAAGCTTTCTTT. Its translation: CATRFVGRNTEAFF.

The V gene is TRBV29-1, the J gene TRBJ2-7; perhaps D is TRBD1 or TRBD2 (5 bases each). The CDR3 totals 13 residues. CDR1 SQVTM and CDR2 ANQGSEA come from the germline V gene. The V end was cut by 8 bases, the J end by 3 bases, with 17 bases between. CDR3 sequence (DNA): TGCAGCCCCCCAACCGGGGCCCTCTACGAGCAGTACTTC. Residues: CSPPTGALYEQYF.

This chain uses TRBV6-6 with TRBJ2-3; either TRBD1 or TRBD2 may fit D (6 bases each). The CDR3 length is 16 residues. In germline, CDR1 is MNHNY, CDR2 SVGAGI (reference sequence). V lost 0 bases to trimming and J lost 1 base, with 11 bases between them. Written as DNA, the CDR3 is TGTGCCAGCAGTTACTCGAACCGGGGGCGCACAGATACGCAGTATTTT. Encoded protein: CASSYSNRGRTDTQYF.

This clone was picked up one time. Different DNA sequences within this sample yield the same CDR3. The J gene is TRBJ1-2, the V gene TRBV15; TRBD1 aligns across 7 bases. The length of the CDR3 is 13 residues. J gave up 4 bases and V 1 base, and 0 bases lay outside the gene matches. Germline CDR1 and CDR2: LNHNV and YYDKDF (reference sequence). CDR3 DNA sequence: TGTGCCACCAGCAGAGGGACAGGCTATGGCTACACCTTC. Translated, it gives CATSRGTGYGYTF.

This chain joins TRBV2 and TRBJ2-1, with 12 bases aligning to TRBD2. V lost 5 bases and J lost 8; bases outside the gene matches: 7. Germline V gene lookup returns CDR1 SNHLY and CDR2 FYNNEI. The CDR3 runs to 15 residues. The CDR3 here is CASSTLAGGGDEQFF. The DNA for the CDR3 is TGTGCCAGCAGTACACTAGCGGGGGGTGGAGATGAGCAGTTCTTC.

CDR3 in amino acids: CASSFSSSGANVLTF. Here the CDR3 DNA reads TGTGCCAGCAGCTTTTCTAGTTCTGGGGCCAACGTCCTGACTTTC. This chain connects TRBV7-2 to TRBJ2-6; D is ambiguous. The CDR3 contains 15 residues. Germline V lookup: CDR1 SGHTA, CDR2 FQGNSA. Trimming cost V 3 bases and J 1 base, with 7 bases left between them.

This chain links TRBV4-1 with TRBJ2-1; a weak D match, TRBD2 (6 bases). The CDR3 consists of 17 residues. CDR1 is MGHRA and CDR2 is YSYEKL in the germline V gene. Trimming left V 1 base short and J 4 bases short, with 17 bases between. The CDR3 DNA reads TGCGCCAGCAGCCAAGCTCGGGTGGCGGGGCGTTACAATGAGCAGTTCTTC. It yields the protein CASSQARVAGRYNEQFF.

The J gene is TRBJ1-6, the V gene TRBV9; D not resolved. Germline V gives CDR1 SGDLS, CDR2 YYNGEE. The V end lost 4 bases, the J end lost 8 bases, and 10 bases lay between the germline ends. The CDR3 covers 13 residues. The CDR3 coding sequence is TGTGCCAGCAGCCCCGGAACAGATTCACCCCTCCACTTT. Translated: CASSPGTDSPLHF. Filled out from reference TRBV9 and TRBJ1-6, the complete variable domain reads DSGVTQTPKHLITATGQRVTLRCSPRSGDLSVYWYQQSLDQGLQFLIQYYNGEERAKGNILERFSAQQFPDLHSELNLSSLELGDSALYFCASSPGTDSPLHFGNGTRLTVT.

The chain joins TRBV7-6 to TRBJ1-1; D is possibly TRBD1 (6 bases). The germline V and J ends were trimmed by 5 bases and 1 base, with 14 bases remaining between them. Germline assignment: CDR1 SGHVS and CDR2 FNYEAQ. The CDR3 spans 15 residues. The CDR3 loop is CASSTYQGTNTEAFF. Here the CDR3 DNA reads TGTGCCAGCAGCACCTACCAGGGGACGAACACTGAAGCTTTCTTT. Complete variable domain (other parts from reference TRBV7-6 and TRBJ1-1): GAGVSQSPRYKVTKRGQDVALRCDPISGHVSLYWYRQALGQGPEFLTYFNYEAQQDKSGLPNDRFSAERPEGSISTLTIQRTEQRDSAMYRCASSTYQGTNTEAFFGQGTRLTVV.

V and J are TRBV27 and TRBJ2-5; maybe TRBD1 (6 bases). This CDR3 is 15 amino acids long. Germline CDR1 MNHEY, CDR2 SMNVEV (reference sequence). Trimming pared 1 base from V and 5 bases from J, leaving 14 bases between. Written as DNA, the CDR3 is TGTGCCAGCAGTTTATTAACAGGGTCGGGGGAGACCCAGTACTTC. It translates to CASSLLTGSGETQYF.

The chain recombines TRBV5-4 with TRBJ2-4; a weak D match, TRBD1 (5 bases). Germline CDR1 and CDR2: SGHNT and YYREEE (reference sequence). V dropped 1 base and J dropped 3 bases, with 11 bases sitting between them. The CDR3 contains 15 residues. The DNA of the CDR3 is TGTGCCAGCAGCTTGTGGGGCTCTGACAAAAACATTCAGTACTTC. This gives the protein CASSLWGSDKNIQYF.

The chain has TRBV9 and TRBJ1-4; D is uncertain. V was cut by 3 bases and J by 3 bases, with 9 bases left in between. CDR1 is SGDLS and CDR2 is YYNGEE in the germline V gene. The CDR3 runs to 14 residues. The DNA of the CDR3 is TGTGCCAGCAGCGCGGCTGAATCTAATGAAAAACTGTTTTTT. Protein product: CASSAAESNEKLFF.

The rearrangement uses TRBV6-6 and TRBJ2-3; either TRBD1 or TRBD2 may fit D (5 bases each). Trimming removed 0 bases from V and 0 bases from J, with 10 bases in between. Germline CDR1 is MNHNY and CDR2 is SVGAGI (reference sequence). The CDR3 covers 16 residues. CDR3 loop: CASSYSGTLSTDTQYF. The CDR3 coding sequence is TGTGCCAGCAGTTACTCCGGGACCCTTAGCACAGATACGCAGTATTTT.

The chain has TRBV5-1 and TRBJ1-1, with 8 bases fitting TRBD1. Germline V gene sequence: CDR1 SGHRS, CDR2 YFSETQ. With V trimmed by 3 bases and J by 0 bases, 7 bases remained unmatched. The CDR3 is 16 amino acids. The CDR3 sequence is CASSYDRGNMNTEAFF. The CDR3 nucleotides read TGCGCCAGCAGCTATGACAGGGGAAACATGAACACTGAAGCTTTCTTT.

This clone was detected only once. The J gene is TRBJ2-5, the V gene TRBV7-6, with D perhaps given as TRBD1 or TRBD2 (6 bases each). The germline V and J ends were trimmed by 5 bases and 5 bases, with 18 bases remaining between them. This CDR3 has 15 residues. The germline gives CDR1 SGHVS, CDR2 FNYEAQ. CDR3 sequence (DNA): TGTGCCAGCAGCCTAAGGGGTCGGGGGCAGGAGACCCAGTACTTC. It codes for CASSLRGRGQETQYF. Drawing the rest from reference TRBV7-6 and TRBJ2-5, the complete variable domain is GAGVSQSPRYKVTKRGQDVALRCDPISGHVSLYWYRQALGQGPEFLTYFNYEAQQDKSGLPNDRFSAERPEGSISTLTIQRTEQRDSAMYRCASSLRGRGQETQYFGPGTRLLVL.

The chain couples TRBV13 to TRBJ2-2, with D possibly being TRBD1 or TRBD2 (6 bases each). The CDR3 loop spans 15 amino acids. The germline CDR1 and CDR2 sequences are PRHDT and FYEKMQ (reference sequence). Trimming shortened V by 5 bases and J by 3 bases, and 13 bases separated the two germline ends. CDR3 sequence (DNA): TGTGCCAGCAGCCCTGTCGGGGGCGACACCGGGGAGCTGTTTTTT. Amino acids: CASSPVGGDTGELFF.

V and J are TRBV9 and TRBJ1-2; D not certain. There are 11 residues in the CDR3. V was cut by 3 bases and J by 3 bases, with 3 bases left in between. Germline-derived CDR1 and CDR2 are SGDLS and YYNGEE. Here the CDR3 reads CASSGYYGYTF. In DNA, the CDR3 is TGTGCCAGCAGCGGTTACTATGGCTACACCTTC.

The V call is TRBV2, the J call TRBJ2-1; 14 nucleotides line up with TRBD2. CDR3 size: 17 residues. V lost 5 bases and J lost 1; bases outside the gene matches: 4. The germline V gene has CDR1 SNHLY and CDR2 FYNNEI. The chain's CDR3 is CASSKGLAGVSYNEQFF. Written as DNA, the CDR3 is TGTGCCAGCAGTAAGGGACTAGCGGGAGTTTCCTACAATGAGCAGTTCTTC.

The chain joins TRBV11-2 to TRBJ1-2, with D tentatively TRBD1 (5 bases). V lost 1 base, J lost 6 bases, and 15 bases lay in between. This CDR3 is 15 amino acids long. Germline V gene lookup returns CDR1 SGHAT and CDR2 FQNNGV. For the CDR3, the DNA is TGTGCCAGCAGCTTAGCTTCCCGGACGGGGGATGGCTACACCTTC. This encodes CASSLASRTGDGYTF.

The chain couples TRBV27 to TRBJ1-3; D not resolved. CDR1 is MNHEY, CDR2 SMNVEV, per germline (reference sequence). The CDR3 totals 16 residues. The V gene lost 6 bases and the J gene lost 0 bases, with 15 bases spanning the gap. In nucleotides, the CDR3 is TGTGCCAGCAGAGGAATTGGACCTCGCTCTGGAAACACCATATATTTT. This gives the protein CASRGIGPRSGNTIYF.

This chain uses TRBV6-4 with TRBJ2-1; TRBD1 matches 10 bases. V was clipped by 4 bases and J by 10 bases; unmatched bases: 13. This CDR3 is built from 16 residues. Per germline, CDR1 MRHNA and CDR2 SNTAGT. The CDR3: CASSGTGQGGISEQFF. The CDR3 nucleotides are TGTGCCAGCAGTGGTACCGGACAGGGGGGCATCAGCGAGCAGTTCTTC.

The chain carries TRBV29-1 and TRBJ2-1; 9 bases are shared with TRBD1. The CDR3 is made up of 16 amino acids. From germline, CDR1 is SQVTM and CDR2 ANQGSEA. The V gene end was trimmed by 4 bases and the J gene end by 7 bases; junction bases not matched to a gene: 14. CDR3 sequence: CSVVGTNRGLENEQFF. CDR3 DNA: TGCAGCGTTGTGGGGACCAACAGGGGGCTGGAAAATGAGCAGTTCTTC.